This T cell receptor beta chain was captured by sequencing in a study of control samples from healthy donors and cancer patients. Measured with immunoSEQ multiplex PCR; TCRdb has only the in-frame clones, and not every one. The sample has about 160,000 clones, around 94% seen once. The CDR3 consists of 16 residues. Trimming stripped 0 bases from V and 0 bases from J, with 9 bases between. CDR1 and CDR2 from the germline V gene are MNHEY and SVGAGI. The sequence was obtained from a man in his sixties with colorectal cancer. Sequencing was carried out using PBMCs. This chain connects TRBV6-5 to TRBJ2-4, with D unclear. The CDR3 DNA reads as TGTGCCAGCAGTTACTCGTTCTGGGTAGCCAAAAACATTCAGTACTTC. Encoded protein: CASSYSFWVAKNIQYF.